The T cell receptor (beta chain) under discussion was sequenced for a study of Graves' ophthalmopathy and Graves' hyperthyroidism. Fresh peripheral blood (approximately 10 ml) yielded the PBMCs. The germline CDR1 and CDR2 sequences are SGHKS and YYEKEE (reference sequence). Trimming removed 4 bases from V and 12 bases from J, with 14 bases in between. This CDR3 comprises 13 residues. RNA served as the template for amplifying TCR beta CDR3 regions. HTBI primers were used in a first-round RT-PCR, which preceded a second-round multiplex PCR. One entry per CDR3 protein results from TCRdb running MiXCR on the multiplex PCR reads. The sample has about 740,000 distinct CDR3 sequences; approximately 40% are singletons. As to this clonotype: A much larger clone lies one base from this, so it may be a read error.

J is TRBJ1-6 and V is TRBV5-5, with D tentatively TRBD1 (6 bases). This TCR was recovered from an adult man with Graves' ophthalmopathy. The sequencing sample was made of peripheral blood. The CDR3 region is CASSVVEGVPLHF. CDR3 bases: TGTGCCAGCAGCGTAGTTGAGGGGGTACCCCTCCACTTT.